The 31 T cell receptor beta chains below all came from one sample that was sequenced in a study of cytomegalovirus exposure and HLA in healthy donors. PCR primers comprised 60 Vbeta and 13 Jbeta primers. Only in-frame clones appear in the TCRdb table, and some are missing; sequencing was by immunoSEQ multiplex PCR. This sample contains 100,000 to 150,000 clones. The sequencing sample was made of PBMCs. The receptors derive from a young man in good health and CMV-seronegative.

The V call is TRBV18, the J call TRBJ1-4; 8 bases align to TRBD1. V shed 2 bases, J shed 4 bases, and the junction held 6 bases outside the gene matches. There are 16 residues in the CDR3. The germline V gene has CDR1 KGHSH and CDR2 LQKENI. CDR3 DNA: TGTGCCAGCTCACCAAATTGGGACAGGCATAATGAAAAACTGTTTTTT. Translation gives CASSPNWDRHNEKLFF. The full variable domain, its missing parts supplied by reference TRBV18 and TRBJ1-4, is NAGVMQNPRHLVRRRGQEARLRCSPMKGHSHVYWYRQLPEEGLKFMVYLQKENIIDESGMPKERFSAEFPKEGPSILRIQQVVRGDSAAYFCASSPNWDRHNEKLFFGSGTQLSVL.

The chain couples TRBV9 to TRBJ2-1; D perhaps matches TRBD2 (5 bases). V lost 0 bases, J lost 5 bases, and 9 bases lay in between. CDR3 length: 14 amino acids. Germline V gene sequence: CDR1 SGDLS, CDR2 YYNGEE. In nucleotides, the CDR3 is TGTGCCAGCAGCGTAGGAGGGAGCGACAATGAGCAGTTCTTC. This encodes CASSVGGSDNEQFF.

J is TRBJ2-2 and V is TRBV2, with 10 bases matching TRBD1. CDR1 and CDR2 from the germline V gene are SNHLY and FYNNEI. The CDR3 spans 17 residues. After removal of 10 bases from V and 5 bases from J, the junction contained 16 bases not matched to a gene. In nucleotides, the CDR3 is TGTGCCACCTGGGGGACGGGACAGGGGAAGTCGACCGGGGAGCTGTTTTTT. Translating it yields CATWGTGQGKSTGELFF.

V and J are TRBV10-2 and TRBJ2-6; maybe TRBD1 (5 bases). Germline CDR1 WSHSY, CDR2 SAAADI. Trimming removed 8 bases from V and 1 base from J, with 15 bases in between. The CDR3 loop spans 16 amino acids. The CDR3 spells CASGVREVSGANVLTF. The DNA for the CDR3 is TGCGCCAGCGGAGTCAGGGAAGTTTCTGGGGCCAACGTCCTGACTTTC.

The V and J genes are TRBV19 and TRBJ1-4, with 8 nucleotides matching TRBD1. Per germline, CDR1 LNHDA and CDR2 SQIVND (reference sequence). The CDR3 consists of 17 residues. Germline trimming cut 5 bases from V and 1 base from J; bases unmatched to any gene: 9. The DNA for the CDR3 is TGTGCCAGTAGTCCACGGACAGGGATCGTAACTAATGAAAAACTGTTTTTT. It is translated as CASSPRTGIVTNEKLFF.

The chain joins TRBV9 to TRBJ2-2; the D gene is possibly TRBD1 (6 bases). Trimming removed 7 bases from V and 1 base from J, with 8 bases in between. Germline V lookup: CDR1 SGDLS, CDR2 YYNGEE. The CDR3 totals 13 residues. The CDR3 sequence is CASQTGNTGELFF. The CDR3 DNA is TGTGCCAGCCAGACAGGGAACACCGGGGAGCTGTTTTTT. The full variable domain, completed using reference TRBV9 and TRBJ2-2, is DSGVTQTPKHLITATGQRVTLRCSPRSGDLSVYWYQQSLDQGLQFLIQYYNGEERAKGNILERFSAQQFPDLHSELNLSSLELGDSALYFCASQTGNTGELFFGEGSRLTVL.

The CDR3 nucleotides are TGCGCCAGCAGCCTGGACTGGGAGCAGTTCTTC. Its protein is CASSLDWEQFF. This sequence joins TRBV5-1 and TRBJ2-1; possibly TRBD2 for D (5 bases). Trimming removed 4 bases from V and 10 bases from J, with 9 bases in between. CDR1 SGHRS and CDR2 YFSETQ come from the germline V gene. The CDR3 sequence is 11 residues long.

The chain links TRBV4-1 to TRBJ2-1; 9 positions match TRBD2. The CDR3 spans 15 residues. Germline CDR1 is MGHRA and CDR2 is YSYEKL. The V gene end was trimmed by 0 bases and the J gene end by 7 bases; junction bases not matched to a gene: 4. CDR3 residues: CASSQESTSGNEQFF. The CDR3, as DNA: TGCGCCAGCAGCCAAGAAAGCACTAGCGGGAATGAGCAGTTCTTC.

The genes are TRBV5-1 and TRBJ2-1, with 13 bases lining up with TRBD2. Germline V gene data show CDR1 as SGHRS and CDR2 as YFSETQ. V shed 5 bases and J 6 bases; nucleotides not matched to a gene: 5. This CDR3 spans 15 amino acids. CDR3 loop: CASRPGLAGLNEQFF. In DNA, the CDR3 is TGCGCCAGCAGGCCGGGACTAGCGGGGCTCAATGAGCAGTTCTTC. Using reference TRBV5-1 and TRBJ2-1 for the parts outside the CDR3, the full variable domain is KAGVTQTPRYLIKTRGQQVTLSCSPISGHRSVSWYQQTPGQGLQFLFEYFSETQRNKGNFPGRFSGRQFSNSRSEMNVSTLELGDSALYLCASRPGLAGLNEQFFGPGTRLTVL.

This chain joins TRBV6-1 and TRBJ1-3; possible D gene TRBD1, 5 bases. The CDR3 has 14 residues. CDR1 is MNHNS, CDR2 SASEGT, per germline. V lost 4 bases, J lost 1 base, and 8 bases lay in between. In nucleotides, the CDR3 is TGTGCCAGCAGTGTACAGGAGTCTGGAAACACCATATATTTT. It codes for CASSVQESGNTIYF.

The CDR3 protein is CASDRTGPYYEQYF. CDR3 DNA sequence: TGTGCCAGCGACAGGACAGGTCCGTATTACGAGCAGTACTTC. The chain couples TRBV28 to TRBJ2-7; 7 bases line up with TRBD1. J lost 4 bases, V lost 8 bases, and 11 bases had no gene match. CDR1 MDHEN and CDR2 SYDVKM come from the germline V gene. The CDR3 consists of 14 residues.

The chain uses TRBV6-6 and TRBJ1-1; 7 nucleotides line up with TRBD1. The germline gives CDR1 MNHNY, CDR2 SVGAGI (reference sequence). Trimming cost V 6 bases and J 1 base; bases outside gene matches: 5. This CDR3 has 14 amino acids. The CDR3 nucleotides are TGTGCCAGCAGGACCCCAGGGGGGAACACTGAAGCTTTCTTT. This translates into CASRTPGGNTEAFF.

The chain is built from TRBV5-1 and TRBJ2-7; 9 nucleotides line up with TRBD1. The germline CDR1 and CDR2 sequences are SGHRS and YFSETQ. The CDR3 extends over 17 amino acids. V lost 5 bases, J lost 3 bases, and 15 bases stayed unmatched. CDR3: CASSSYTMVGQGYEQYF. DNA of the CDR3: TGCGCCAGCAGTTCGTATACCATGGTGGGACAGGGCTACGAGCAGTACTTC.

This chain connects TRBV7-9 to TRBJ2-2; D gene uncertain. The CDR3 sequence is 10 residues long. Trimming took 8 bases from V and 8 from J, leaving 6 bases between them. In germline, CDR1 is SEHNR, CDR2 FQNEAQ (reference sequence). This chain's CDR3 is CASSEGELFF. CDR3 bases: TGTGCCAGCTCCGAGGGGGAGCTGTTTTTT.

The rearrangement joins TRBV2 to TRBJ2-5; D might be TRBD2 (6 bases). The J call is doubtful: the DNA matches TRBJ2-7 better. Per the germline V gene, CDR1 is SNHLY and CDR2 is FYNNEI. The CDR3 has 14 residues. This chain's CDR3 is CASSMEGSGYEQYF. In nucleotides, the CDR3 is TGTGCCAGCAGTATGGAGGGGTCGGGGTACGAGCAGTACTTC.

The chain couples TRBV29-1 to TRBJ2-5, with D tentatively TRBD1 (6 bases). The J call may be incorrect, as the DNA end agrees better with TRBJ2-7. The CDR3 totals 12 residues. Germline V lookup: CDR1 SQVTM, CDR2 ANQGSEA. The CDR3 nucleotides read TGCAGCGCTGCCGTGACAGGCTACGAGCAGTACTTC. This codes for CSAAVTGYEQYF.

V usage is TRBV15 and J usage is TRBJ2-1, with 11 bases aligning to TRBD2. Germline lookup yields CDR1 LNHNV and CDR2 YYDKDF (reference sequence). The V gene end was trimmed by 11 bases and the J gene end by 8 bases; junction bases not matched to a gene: 8. This CDR3 has 13 residues. This CDR3 is CAARLAGSYEQFF. The CDR3 region has the DNA TGTGCCGCCCGACTAGCGGGATCGTATGAGCAGTTCTTC.

The V call is TRBV6-6, the J call TRBJ1-1, with 7 bases that match TRBD1. The trim removed 0 bases at V and 1 base at J, leaving 5 bases unmatched. Germline V gene data show CDR1 as MNHNY and CDR2 as SVGAGI (reference sequence). CDR3 length equals 16 residues. CDR3 nucleotide sequence: TGTGCCAGCAGTTACTCGAGGTGGACAGGGAACACTGAAGCTTTCTTT. Translating gives CASSYSRWTGNTEAFF.

This chain links TRBV7-8 with TRBJ2-7; 7 bases are a match to TRBD2. Germline loops: CDR1 SGHVS, CDR2 FQNEAQ. CDR3 length: 15 residues. The V gene end was trimmed by 1 base and the J gene end by 4 bases; junction bases not matched to a gene: 7. The CDR3 region is CASSLGEAGPYEQYF. In DNA, the CDR3 is TGTGCCAGCAGCTTAGGGGAAGCGGGGCCGTACGAGCAGTACTTC.

V usage is TRBV4-1 and J usage is TRBJ1-3, with D possibly matching TRBD1 (5 bases). The CDR3 extends over 16 amino acids. Germline values: CDR1 MGHRA, CDR2 YSYEKL. Trimming left V 3 bases short and J 0 bases short, with 12 bases between. The CDR3 DNA reads TGCGCCAGCAGCCAGGGGCAACAGAGCTCTGGAAACACCATATATTTT. This sequence encodes CASSQGQQSSGNTIYF.

The V gene is TRBV5-6, the J gene TRBJ2-3; 7 bases are a match to TRBD2. CDR3 size: 15 residues. V was clipped by 0 bases and J by 2 bases; unmatched bases: 3. The germline CDR1 and CDR2 sequences are SGHDT and YYEEEE. The CDR3 sequence: CASSLGLAATDTQYF. The CDR3 DNA follows: TGTGCCAGCAGCTTGGGGCTAGCGGCCACAGATACGCAGTATTTT.

This chain links TRBV15 with TRBJ2-7; tentatively, D is TRBD1 (6 bases). In germline, CDR1 is LNHNV, CDR2 YYDKDF (reference sequence). Trimming left V 8 bases short and J 1 base short, with 12 bases between. CDR3 length: 13 amino acids. The CDR3, as DNA: TGTGCCACCGCCGAGGGGACATCCTACGAGCAGTACTTC. Its protein product is CATAEGTSYEQYF. The full variable domain, rest sourced from reference TRBV15 and TRBJ2-7, is DAMVIQNPRYQVTQFGKPVTLSCSQTLNHNVMYWYQQKSSQAPKLLFHYYDKDFNNEADTPDNFQSRRPNTSFCFLDIRSPGLGDTAMYLCATAEGTSYEQYFGPGTRLTVT.

The chain uses TRBV9 and TRBJ2-1, with TRBD2 matching 8 bases. This CDR3 is built from 16 residues. Trimming removed 0 bases from V and 4 bases from J; junction bases left unmatched: 6. Germline-derived CDR1 and CDR2 are SGDLS and YYNGEE. Here the CDR3 DNA reads TGTGCCAGCAGCGTAGGACGCGGGGGGCTGTACAATGAGCAGTTCTTC. It translates to CASSVGRGGLYNEQFF.

DNA for the CDR3: TGTGCCAGCGGGACGGGAGGGCAGCCCCAGCATTTT. Translation gives CASGTGGQPQHF. The J gene is TRBJ1-5, the V gene TRBV6-5, with D perhaps TRBD1 (5 bases). The germline V gene encodes CDR1 MNHEY and CDR2 SVGAGI. V was pared by 8 bases and J by 7 bases, with 12 bases between. This CDR3 spans 12 amino acids.

The gene calls are TRBV9 and TRBJ1-2; 8 nucleotides align to TRBD1. Germline V gene lookup returns CDR1 SGDLS and CDR2 YYNGEE. This CDR3 contains 14 residues. The trim removed 0 bases at V and 4 bases at J, leaving 2 bases unmatched. The CDR3 loop is CASSVGTGTYGYTF. CDR3 nucleotide sequence: TGTGCCAGCAGCGTAGGGACAGGGACCTATGGCTACACCTTC.

The chain carries TRBV30 and TRBJ2-7; 7 bases fit TRBD1. J was trimmed by 5 bases and V by 4 bases; bases with no gene match: 11. The CDR3 runs to 14 residues. Germline loops: CDR1 GTSNPN, CDR2 SVGIG (reference sequence). In DNA, the CDR3 is TGTGCCTGGAAGTGGGACAGTCGATCTGACGAGCAGTACTTC. Residues: CAWKWDSRSDEQYF.

The chain links TRBV7-9 to TRBJ2-7; possibly TRBD2 for D (6 bases). CDR1 is SEHNR, CDR2 FQNEAQ, per germline (reference sequence). V shed 2 bases and J shed 3 bases, with 17 bases lying between them. The CDR3 is made up of 16 amino acids. CDR3 coding DNA: TGTGCCAGCAGCTTAATCTTAGCAAGGAGGGACTACGAGCAGTACTTC. It codes for CASSLILARRDYEQYF.

CDR3 amino acids: CASRRDGNTIYF. The DNA of the CDR3 is TGTGCCAGCAGGCGGGACGGAAACACCATATATTTT. The rearrangement joins TRBV6-6 to TRBJ1-3; possibly TRBD1 for D (5 bases). Germline assignment: CDR1 MNHNY and CDR2 SVGAGI (reference sequence). Trimming removed 6 bases at V and 4 bases at J, with 7 bases between. The CDR3 totals 12 residues.

The chain recombines TRBV11-2 with TRBJ1-4; no definite D call. The V and J ends lost 0 bases and 7 bases respectively, with 6 bases between them. Per germline, CDR1 SGHAT and CDR2 FQNNGV. The CDR3 spans 13 residues. The CDR3, as DNA: TGTGCCAGCAGCTTAGAGGCAACTGAAAAACTGTTTTTT. Its translation: CASSLEATEKLFF.

This chain links TRBV6-1 with TRBJ2-6, with TRBD1 as a possible D gene (6 bases). The CDR3 has 17 amino acids. CDR1 MNHNS and CDR2 SASEGT come from the germline V gene. Trimming left V 1 base short and J 5 bases short, with 15 bases between. The CDR3 DNA follows: TGTGCCAGCAGTGAAGGGGCCAGGGGCGGTCGGGCCAACGTCCTGACTTTC. It is translated as CASSEGARGGRANVLTF.

This chain links TRBV10-1 with TRBJ2-1; 8 nucleotides align to TRBD2. V was pared by 4 bases and J by 7 bases, with 6 bases of the junction left unmatched. CDR1 and CDR2 (germline): WNHNN, SYGVQD (reference sequence). The length of the CDR3 is 14 residues. CDR3 coding DNA: TGCGCCAGCAGTGCTGCAGCGGGAGCTAATGAGCAGTTCTTC. Amino acids: CASSAAAGANEQFF.